This T cell receptor beta chain was observed in a study of STAT5B mutations in CD4+ large granular lymphocyte leukemia. Assay used: immunoSEQ multiplex PCR; TCRdb lists only in-frame clones, some missing. The sample comprises around 990 clones, roughly 68% of which are singletons, and roughly 77% rests with the top ten. There are a few counts of this clone. V gave up 1 base and J gave up 6 bases, with 9 bases separating them. The CDR3 sequence is 13 residues long. The germline V gene encodes CDR1 MGHRA and CDR2 YSYEKL. Sequences were obtained from PBMCs. The chain links TRBV4-1 to TRBJ1-2; D is uncertain. This receptor was taken from a man aged 60 to 75 with CD4+ T-cell large granular lymphocyte leukemia. CDR3 coding DNA: TGCGCCAGCAGCCAAGTATGGGATGATGGCTACACCTTC. This encodes CASSQVWDDGYTF.